Shown below are 30 T cell receptor beta chains from a single sample sequenced in a study of CD8+ T cells in alopecia areata (dated by TCRdb to 2017 to 2018). The time point label corresponds to: baseline before oral tofacitinib. Library preparation employed the immunoSEQ multiplex PCR assay. RNA was extracted from all samples and reverse transcribed into cDNA, which served as template for TCR sequencing. In TCRdb, the immuneACCESS table is reduced to in-frame sequences with V and J assigned. These tables do not hold every clone; where another copy was compared, an unresolved V gene accounts for under half, and the others remain unexplained. The sample table contains 180,000 or so clones; only one count was recorded for approximately 65% of them. The ten largest clonotypes hold 9.5% to 12% of the sample. Sample: CD8+ T cells sorted from blood, taken at week 0. The receptors were sampled from a human donor with alopecia areata.

The chain joins TRBV29-1 to TRBJ1-1; a weak D match, TRBD1 (6 bases). Germline-derived CDR1 and CDR2 are SQVTM and ANQGSEA. V lost 6 bases and J lost 5, with 19 bases in between. This CDR3 spans 14 amino acids. The CDR3 here is CSVIQGGAGTEAFF. CDR3 sequence (DNA): TGCAGCGTCATCCAAGGGGGAGCGGGGACTGAAGCTTTCTTT.

As regards this clone: Other DNA variants within this sample encode the same CDR3. The V and J genes are TRBV5-4 and TRBJ2-3, with D hard to call. Germline V lookup: CDR1 SGHNT, CDR2 YYREEE (reference sequence). The CDR3 extends over 12 amino acids. Trimming removed 2 bases at V and 4 bases at J, with 5 bases between. This CDR3 is CASSFGSDTQYF. The DNA of the CDR3 is TGTGCCAGCAGCTTTGGATCAGATACGCAGTATTTT.

This chain joins TRBV29-1 and TRBJ1-2, with TRBD1 as a possible D gene (6 bases). CDR1 is SQVTM, CDR2 ANQGSEA, per germline. Trimming removed 4 bases at V and 7 bases at J, with 10 bases between. The CDR3 totals 11 residues. The CDR3, as DNA: TGCAGCGTTGTACAGGGCTTTGGCTACACCTTC. The encoded protein is CSVVQGFGYTF.

A few counts support this clone. This chain joins TRBV7-6 and TRBJ2-7; D remains ambiguous. V was clipped by 0 bases and J by 3 bases, with 12 bases between them. Germline CDR1 is SGHVS and CDR2 is FNYEAQ. This CDR3 is built from 15 residues. This chain's CDR3 is CASSLALGFVYEQYF. CDR3 DNA sequence: TGTGCCAGCAGCTTAGCGTTAGGGTTTGTCTACGAGCAGTACTTC. The full variable domain, rest sourced from reference TRBV7-6 and TRBJ2-7, is GAGVSQSPRYKVTKRGQDVALRCDPISGHVSLYWYRQALGQGPEFLTYFNYEAQQDKSGLPNDRFSAERPEGSISTLTIQRTEQRDSAMYRCASSLALGFVYEQYFGPGTRLTVT.

The rearrangement links TRBV6-6 to TRBJ1-3; no reliable D call. CDR1 is MNHNY, CDR2 SVGAGI, per germline (reference sequence). The CDR3 totals 12 residues. Trimming removed 6 bases from V and 3 bases from J, with 6 bases in between. This chain's CDR3 is CASSPGGNTIYF. The DNA for the CDR3 is TGTGCCAGCAGCCCGGGTGGAAACACCATATATTTT.

The chain is built from TRBV25-1 and TRBJ1-2; no definite D call. Trimming removed 3 bases at V and 4 bases at J, with 9 bases between. CDR3 size: 13 residues. Looked up from germline, CDR1 is MGHDK and CDR2 is SYGVNS. DNA of the CDR3: TGTGCCAGCAGTGATTTACCAGCCTATGGCTACACCTTC. Amino acid sequence: CASSDLPAYGYTF.

This clone has more than one count but fewer than ten. The chain combines TRBV15 with TRBJ1-5; 7 bases map to TRBD1. The germline V gene encodes CDR1 LNHNV and CDR2 YYDKDF (reference sequence). This CDR3 is 15 amino acids long. Losses at the gene ends were 1 base for V and 4 bases for J; bases not matched to a gene: 4. The CDR3 region is CATSRGTGQNQPQHF. The CDR3 DNA reads as TGTGCCACCAGCAGAGGGACAGGACAGAATCAGCCCCAGCATTTT.

The rearrangement uses TRBV6-4 and TRBJ2-1, with D possibly being TRBD1 (6 bases). V was shortened by 4 bases and J by 0 bases, with 10 bases between the two germline ends. Germline V gene data show CDR1 as MRHNA and CDR2 as SNTAGT. CDR3 size: 15 residues. CDR3 in amino acids: CASSARGFSYNEQFF. The CDR3 DNA follows: TGTGCCAGCAGTGCAAGGGGGTTCTCCTACAATGAGCAGTTCTTC.

CDR3 in DNA: TGCGCCAGCAGCCCGCGCCCGAGCTCCTACAATGAGCAGTTCTTC. This gives the protein CASSPRPSSYNEQFF. This chain connects TRBV10-1 to TRBJ2-1, with D hard to call. V lost 6 bases, J lost 0 bases, and 12 bases lay in between. This CDR3 spans 15 amino acids. Germline lookup yields CDR1 WNHNN and CDR2 SYGVQD (reference sequence).

The chain links TRBV30 to TRBJ2-7; weak D call: TRBD2 (5 bases). Looked up from germline, CDR1 is GTSNPN and CDR2 is SVGIG (reference sequence). The CDR3 has 13 residues. Trimming stripped 2 bases from V and 6 bases from J, with 14 bases between. CDR3 loop: CAWSTGGGFEQYF. CDR3 sequence (DNA): TGTGCCTGGAGTACTGGAGGTGGGTTCGAGCAGTACTTC.

The CDR3: CASSWDRWGSPLHF. CDR3 nucleotides: TGCGCCAGCAGCTGGGACCGATGGGGTTCACCCCTCCACTTT. This chain joins TRBV4-1 and TRBJ1-6; a weak D match, TRBD1 (5 bases). The V gene's germline CDR1 is MGHRA and CDR2 YSYEKL. The CDR3 has 14 amino acids. The ends were cut back, 5 bases at V and 9 bases at J, with 14 bases in the middle.

The chain recombines TRBV5-6 with TRBJ2-7, with no clear D. V was trimmed by 0 bases and J by 0 bases, leaving 10 bases between them. The germline V gene encodes CDR1 SGHDT and CDR2 YYEEEE. CDR3 size: 15 residues. The CDR3 reads CASSLEGQTSYEQYF. The CDR3 DNA reads TGTGCCAGCAGCTTGGAAGGCCAGACCTCCTACGAGCAGTACTTC.

The chain employs TRBV4-1 and TRBJ2-7; D remains ambiguous. Germline CDR1 is MGHRA and CDR2 is YSYEKL. This CDR3 contains 16 residues. V gave up 0 bases and J gave up 2 bases, with 14 bases separating them. In nucleotides, the CDR3 is TGCGCCAGCAGCCAAGATCGTTGGAGCCGTACCTACGAGCAGTACTTC. Amino acid sequence: CASSQDRWSRTYEQYF.

The chain recombines TRBV6-6 with TRBJ2-3; perhaps TRBD2 as D (5 bases). Trimming took 4 bases from V and 0 from J, leaving 14 bases between them. The CDR3 totals 16 residues. Per germline, CDR1 MNHNY and CDR2 SVGAGI (reference sequence). CDR3 amino acids: CASSSLETKSTDTQYF. The DNA for the CDR3 is TGTGCCAGCAGTTCCCTCGAGACTAAAAGCACAGATACGCAGTATTTT.

The V call is TRBV5-5, the J call TRBJ1-6, with D tentatively TRBD1 (5 bases). Germline CDR1 SGHKS, CDR2 YYEKEE (reference sequence). The CDR3 spans 16 residues. V gave up 3 bases and J gave up 4 bases, with 14 bases separating them. The DNA for the CDR3 is TGTGCCAGCAGCTCGACCCGGGACGTTTATAATTCACCCCTCCACTTT. It yields the protein CASSSTRDVYNSPLHF.

The V and J genes are TRBV30 and TRBJ2-7; possible D gene TRBD2, 6 bases. CDR1 and CDR2 from the germline V gene are GTSNPN and SVGIG (reference sequence). This CDR3 has 19 amino acids. V was shortened by 0 bases and J by 4 bases, with 28 bases between the two germline ends. In nucleotides, the CDR3 is TGTGCCTGGAGTGTTCCCCCGTTTGGAGGGCAGCCTGCAGGGTACGAGCAGTACTTC. Translating it yields CAWSVPPFGGQPAGYEQYF.

The J gene is TRBJ2-1, the V gene TRBV9; TRBD2 aligns across 13 bases. V was pared by 5 bases and J by 6 bases, with 2 bases of the junction left unmatched. CDR1 and CDR2 from the germline V gene are SGDLS and YYNGEE. This CDR3 has 14 residues. The CDR3 DNA reads as TGTGCCAGCAGGGGACTAGCGGGGTCCAATGAGCAGTTCTTC. Amino acids: CASRGLAGSNEQFF.

There are a few counts of this clone. The V gene is TRBV14, the J gene TRBJ2-7; D remains unclear. The CDR3 is 17 residues long. Deletions cut 0 bases from V and 2 bases from J, with 17 bases between. The V gene's germline CDR1 is SGHDN and CDR2 FVKESK. As DNA, the CDR3 is TGTGCCAGCAGCCAAGATGAGATGAACCGATACCCCTACGAGCAGTACTTC. It codes for CASSQDEMNRYPYEQYF.

In DNA, the CDR3 is TGTGCCAGCTCAGTCCCAGGAGGATACGAGCAGTACTTC. This sequence encodes CASSVPGGYEQYF. The V and J genes are TRBV18 and TRBJ2-7, with D possibly matching TRBD2 (5 bases). V was shortened by 5 bases and J by 4 bases, with 12 bases between the two germline ends. Germline CDR1 reads KGHSH; CDR2 reads LQKENI. The CDR3 is made up of 13 amino acids. Looking up the rest from reference TRBV18 and TRBJ2-7 gives the full variable domain: NAGVMQNPRHLVRRRGQEARLRCSPMKGHSHVYWYRQLPEEGLKFMVYLQKENIIDESGMPKERFSAEFPKEGPSILRIQQVVRGDSAAYFCASSVPGGYEQYFGPGTRLTVT.

The V and J genes are TRBV7-8 and TRBJ1-4; 7 bases match TRBD1. The germline V gene has CDR1 SGHVS and CDR2 FQNEAQ. The CDR3 runs 15 residues. Losses at the gene ends were 5 bases for V and 7 bases for J; bases not matched to a gene: 10. The CDR3 sequence: CASSKTGALGEKLFF. CDR3 coding DNA: TGTGCCAGCAGCAAAACAGGGGCATTGGGTGAAAAACTGTTTTTT.

This clone appeared a single time. CDR3 residues: CASSSGLAGGTDTQYF. CDR3 nucleotide sequence: TGTGCCAGCAGCTCCGGGCTAGCGGGGGGCACAGATACGCAGTATTTT. The rearrangement links TRBV7-9 to TRBJ2-3, with 10 nucleotides matching TRBD2. V lost 4 bases and J lost 1; bases outside the gene matches: 5. The CDR3 has 16 residues. CDR1 is SEHNR, CDR2 FQNEAQ, per germline (reference sequence).

V and J are TRBV30 and TRBJ1-1; D is ambiguous. The CDR3 covers 15 residues. Germline values: CDR1 GTSNPN, CDR2 SVGIG (reference sequence). V was pared by 3 bases and J by 0 bases, with 14 bases between. The CDR3 is CAWSEGARMNTEAFF. In DNA, the CDR3 is TGTGCCTGGAGCGAGGGAGCCCGGATGAACACTGAAGCTTTCTTT. The entire variable domain, with the rest obtained from reference TRBV30 and TRBJ1-1, is as follows: SQTIHQWPATLVQPVGSPLSLECTVEGTSNPNLYWYRQAAGRGLQLLFYSVGIGQISSEVPQNLSASRPQDRQFILSSKKLLLSDSGFYLCAWSEGARMNTEAFFGQGTRLTVV.

The chain recombines TRBV5-6 with TRBJ1-2; D is unclear. The CDR3 contains 11 residues. V lost 3 bases, J lost 8 bases, and 8 bases lay in between. CDR1 and CDR2 from the germline V gene are SGHDT and YYEEEE. The CDR3 region has the DNA TGTGCCAGCAGCTCCGCCGGGGGCTACACCTTC. The encoded protein is CASSSAGGYTF.

The rearrangement joins TRBV5-1 to TRBJ1-5, with no clear D. The V and J ends lost 1 base and 7 bases respectively, with 9 bases between them. The CDR3 is made up of 13 amino acids. The germline V gene encodes CDR1 SGHRS and CDR2 YFSETQ. Here the CDR3 reads CASSLSPAQPQHF. CDR3 nucleotide sequence: TGCGCCAGCAGCTTGTCGCCAGCCCAGCCCCAGCATTTT. The whole variable domain, remainder taken from reference TRBV5-1 and TRBJ1-5, is KAGVTQTPRYLIKTRGQQVTLSCSPISGHRSVSWYQQTPGQGLQFLFEYFSETQRNKGNFPGRFSGRQFSNSRSEMNVSTLELGDSALYLCASSLSPAQPQHFGDGTRLSIL.

The V gene is TRBV7-6, the J gene TRBJ1-5; D ambiguous. Trimming removed 1 base at V and 5 bases at J, with 6 bases between. The CDR3 is 13 residues long. Per the germline V gene, CDR1 is SGHVS and CDR2 is FNYEAQ. CDR3 region: CASSLGGDQPQHF. The CDR3 DNA reads TGTGCCAGCAGCTTAGGCGGGGATCAGCCCCAGCATTTT.

The rearrangement joins TRBV13 to TRBJ1-2; tentatively, D is TRBD1 (6 bases). Germline V gene data show CDR1 as PRHDT and CDR2 as FYEKMQ (reference sequence). CDR3 length: 12 residues. V was trimmed by 5 bases and J by 8 bases, leaving 12 bases between them. The CDR3 sequence: CASSLGRGGYTF. For the CDR3, the DNA is TGTGCCAGCAGCCTGGGCAGGGGAGGCTACACCTTC.

The chain employs TRBV15 and TRBJ2-7; possible D gene TRBD2, 5 bases. V dropped 0 bases and J dropped 3 bases, with 12 bases sitting between them. The germline V gene encodes CDR1 LNHNV and CDR2 YYDKDF (reference sequence). CDR3 length: 15 residues. CDR3 bases: TGTGCCACCAGCAGAGATCGGGGAACGGGCTACGAGCAGTACTTC. Its protein is CATSRDRGTGYEQYF.

This chain connects TRBV30 to TRBJ2-7, with 9 bases aligning to TRBD1. V lost 4 bases, J lost 2 bases, and 9 bases stayed unmatched. Looked up from germline, CDR1 is GTSNPN and CDR2 is SVGIG (reference sequence). The CDR3 covers 15 residues. The CDR3 spells CAWNPDDRGTYEQYF. The CDR3 DNA sequence: TGTGCCTGGAACCCGGACGACAGGGGGACCTACGAGCAGTACTTC.

This chain uses TRBV29-1 with TRBJ2-7; 7 bases map to TRBD1. Trimming cost V 2 bases and J 2 bases; bases outside gene matches: 6. Germline lookup yields CDR1 SQVTM and CDR2 ANQGSEA. This CDR3 is built from 14 residues. DNA of the CDR3: TGCAGCGTTGAAACCCGACAGGGCGCCTACGAGCAGTACTTC. This sequence encodes CSVETRQGAYEQYF.

V and J are TRBV29-1 and TRBJ2-2; 12 positions match TRBD1. The CDR3 loop spans 14 amino acids. Germline V CDR1 and CDR2: SQVTM, ANQGSEA. After removal of 6 bases from V and 10 bases from J, the junction contained 9 bases not matched to a gene. CDR3 protein: CSVAGTGGPPELFF. In nucleotides, the CDR3 is TGCAGCGTCGCCGGGACAGGGGGCCCTCCGGAGCTGTTTTTT.